The clone carrying this T cell receptor beta chain was observed a handful of times. Its target is unknown. This sample is drawn from a study of T cell repertoires in cytomegalovirus infection. As for the study in general: As its CMV epitopes, the study selected recently identified HLA-C-restricted and well-studied HLA-B-restricted targets. Both a matching HLA type and CMV infection were indicated by public TCR beta signatures. Points from the study as a whole: Dominating the ex vivo response were HLA-C-restricted CMV-specific TCR beta clonotypes. Summed public TCR beta family frequency identified CMV carriers bearing the relevant HLA.

Via MiXCR, TCRdb re-called the reads, giving one row per CDR3 protein. Of 65,000 to 85,000 distinct CDR3 sequences listed, around 30% are singletons. Germline lookup yields CDR1 LGHNT and CDR2 FRNRAP. Trimming removed 8 bases from V and 6 bases from J; junction bases left unmatched: 6. The CDR3 has 13 residues. The V call is TRBV12-5, the J call TRBJ2-2; 7 bases match TRBD2. The source was CD8+ T cells from cultured PBMCs, collected from culture after CMV antigen stimulation. This TCR was sampled from a human donor in good health (CMV status not recorded). Some clones in this sample may be carry-over from other donors' samples. This CDR3 reads CASLGEGPGELFF. Written as DNA, the CDR3 is TGTGCTAGTCTGGGGGAGGGCCCCGGGGAGCTGTTTTTT.